Listed below are T cell receptor beta chains from one sample, sequenced in a study of shared T cell receptors in the human thymus. Sequencing used immunoSEQ multiplex PCR; TCRdb keeps in-frame clones, though not all of them. The sample yields some 760,000 clones, roughly 85% seen once. This same sample was also part of a study on human thymus T cells.

Sequencing was performed on thymocytes. Receptors originate from a girl under two years old with a congenital heart defect. The CDR3 runs from the conserved cysteine through the conserved F or W. The order of the fields is clone size, D gene, J gene, V gene, CDR3 protein, CDR3 DNA. The D gene is left open where the match is weak. Clone size is stated in some rows and not others, as once, few, many or a class when expanded.

clone_size: -; d_call: TRBD1; j_call: TRBJ2-7; v_call: TRBV12-5; cdr3_aa: CASGLVRDRGFYEQYF; cdr3_nt: TGTGCTAGTGGTTTGGTACGGGACAGGGGATTCTACGAGCAGTACTTC
clone_size: -; d_call: -; j_call: TRBJ2-5; v_call: TRBV20-1; cdr3_aa: CSKRLRETQYF; cdr3_nt: TGCAGCAAAAGACTGAGGGAGACCCAGTACTTC
clone_size: -; d_call: TRBD1; j_call: TRBJ1-2; v_call: TRBV6-4; cdr3_aa: CDSRPGQGANGYTF; cdr3_nt: TGTGACAGCAGACCCGGACAGGGGGCAAATGGCTACACCTTC
clone_size: -; d_call: -; j_call: TRBJ2-5; v_call: TRBV14; cdr3_aa: CASRGGLGTQYF; cdr3_nt: TGTGCCAGCCGGGGAGGCCTAGGGACCCAGTACTTC
clone_size: -; d_call: -; j_call: TRBJ2-2; v_call: TRBV5-1; cdr3_aa: CASSFEGRGTGELFF; cdr3_nt: TGCGCCAGCAGCTTTGAAGGGCGGGGAACCGGGGAGCTGTTTTTT
clone_size: -; d_call: TRBD1; j_call: TRBJ1-5; v_call: TRBV6-5; cdr3_aa: CASSFRQGTQPQHF; cdr3_nt: TGTGCCAGCAGTTTCAGACAGGGTACTCAGCCCCAGCATTTT
clone_size: -; d_call: TRBD1; j_call: TRBJ2-2; v_call: TRBV5-6; cdr3_aa: CASSLEGGQGFTGELFF; cdr3_nt: TGTGCCAGCAGCTTGGAGGGAGGACAGGGGTTCACCGGGGAGCTGTTTTTT
clone_size: -; d_call: -; j_call: TRBJ1-2; v_call: TRBV7-2; cdr3_aa: CASSSPIPEVGYTF; cdr3_nt: TGTGCCAGCAGCTCCCCCATCCCCGAGGTGGGCTACACCTTC
clone_size: -; d_call: -; j_call: TRBJ2-1; v_call: TRBV5-6; cdr3_aa: CASSERLDNEQFF; cdr3_nt: TGTGCCAGCAGCGAGCGACTGGACAATGAGCAGTTCTTC
clone_size: -; d_call: -; j_call: TRBJ1-5; v_call: TRBV6-7; cdr3_aa: CASSYSPPQGGSNQPQHF; cdr3_nt: TGTGCCAGCAGTTACTCACCCCCCCAGGGTGGGAGCAATCAGCCCCAGCATTTT
clone_size: -; d_call: -; j_call: TRBJ2-7; v_call: TRBV19; cdr3_aa: CASSEPPTDSLGEQYF; cdr3_nt: TGTGCCAGTAGTGAACCCCCGACGGACTCCCTAGGGGAGCAGTACTTC
clone_size: -; d_call: -; j_call: TRBJ2-7; v_call: TRBV5-1; cdr3_aa: CASSFEGVPYEQYF; cdr3_nt: TGCGCCAGCAGCTTCGAAGGGGTCCCCTACGAGCAGTACTTC
clone_size: few; d_call: -; j_call: TRBJ1-1; v_call: TRBV28; cdr3_aa: CASSLSGALLPEAFF; cdr3_nt: TGTGCCAGCAGTTTATCGGGTGCCCTTCTCCCTGAAGCTTTCTTT
clone_size: -; d_call: -; j_call: TRBJ1-2; v_call: TRBV7-6; cdr3_aa: CASSSSRDGGYTF; cdr3_nt: TGTGCCAGCAGCTCCTCCAGGGATGGTGGCTACACCTTC
clone_size: -; d_call: -; j_call: TRBJ1-6; v_call: TRBV11-1; cdr3_aa: CASSPGVFLALHF; cdr3_nt: TGTGCCAGCAGCCCCGGGGTATTTTTGGCCCTCCACTTT
clone_size: -; d_call: -; j_call: TRBJ1-2; v_call: TRBV28; cdr3_aa: CASIGGRHNSYGYTF; cdr3_nt: TGTGCCAGCATAGGGGGACGGCACAACTCTTATGGCTACACCTTC
clone_size: -; d_call: -; j_call: TRBJ1-5; v_call: TRBV6-6; cdr3_aa: CASKFSNRCSNQPQHF; cdr3_nt: TGTGCCAGCAAGTTTTCTAACAGATGTAGCAATCAGCCCCAGCATTTT
clone_size: -; d_call: -; j_call: TRBJ2-1; v_call: TRBV5-1; cdr3_aa: CASSSPNEQFF; cdr3_nt: TGCGCCAGCAGCTCTCCGAATGAGCAGTTCTTC
clone_size: -; d_call: TRBD1; j_call: TRBJ1-1; v_call: TRBV4-1; cdr3_aa: CASSQDWPIQGGNTEAFF; cdr3_nt: TGCGCCAGCAGCCAAGATTGGCCCATACAGGGGGGAAACACTGAAGCTTTCTTT
clone_size: -; d_call: TRBD2; j_call: TRBJ2-7; v_call: TRBV10-3; cdr3_aa: CAISEERGSSYEQYF; cdr3_nt: TGTGCCATCAGTGAGGAGCGGGGGAGCTCCTACGAGCAGTACTTC
clone_size: -; d_call: TRBD1; j_call: TRBJ1-1; v_call: TRBV4-1; cdr3_aa: CASRIWDRGLGTEAFF; cdr3_nt: TGCGCCAGCAGGATCTGGGACAGGGGCCTAGGGACTGAAGCTTTCTTT
clone_size: -; d_call: TRBD1; j_call: TRBJ1-2; v_call: TRBV5-6; cdr3_aa: CASSINRGDYGYTF; cdr3_nt: TGTGCCAGCAGCATAAACAGGGGGGATTATGGCTACACCTTC
clone_size: -; d_call: -; j_call: TRBJ2-7; v_call: TRBV18; cdr3_aa: CASSGGQNYEQYF; cdr3_nt: TGTGCCAGCTCCGGTGGACAGAACTACGAGCAGTACTTC
clone_size: -; d_call: -; j_call: TRBJ2-7; v_call: TRBV28; cdr3_aa: CASSFRYRVSPSYEQYF; cdr3_nt: TGTGCCAGCAGTTTCAGATACAGGGTAAGCCCCTCCTACGAGCAGTACTTC
clone_size: -; d_call: -; j_call: TRBJ2-7; v_call: TRBV14; cdr3_aa: CASSHNYRWDIAHSYEQYF; cdr3_nt: TGTGCCAGCAGCCACAACTATAGATGGGACATCGCGCACTCCTACGAGCAGTACTTC
clone_size: -; d_call: TRBD1; j_call: TRBJ1-2; v_call: TRBV4-3; cdr3_aa: CASSQDRGFPQANYGYTF; cdr3_nt: TGCGCCAGCAGCCAAGACAGGGGGTTTCCCCAAGCTAACTATGGCTACACCTTC
clone_size: once; d_call: TRBD1; j_call: TRBJ1-1; v_call: TRBV5-4; cdr3_aa: CASIRSVWTGNMVNTEAFF; cdr3_nt: TGTGCCAGCATACGGAGTGTCTGGACAGGGAATATGGTGAACACTGAAGCTTTCTTT
clone_size: -; d_call: TRBD1; j_call: TRBJ1-2; v_call: TRBV5-8; cdr3_aa: CASSLDRLRRGPRDGYTF; cdr3_nt: TGTGCCAGCAGCTTAGACCGATTGCGCAGGGGGCCGCGGGATGGCTACACCTTC
clone_size: -; d_call: -; j_call: TRBJ2-3; v_call: TRBV7-2; cdr3_aa: CASSLVAAYTDTQYF; cdr3_nt: TGTGCCAGCAGCTTAGTAGCGGCCTACACAGATACGCAGTATTTT
clone_size: once; d_call: -; j_call: TRBJ2-1; v_call: TRBV4-2; cdr3_aa: CASSQIFGVEAEQFF; cdr3_nt: TGTGCCAGCAGCCAAATTTTCGGGGTGGAGGCTGAGCAGTTCTTC
clone_size: -; d_call: TRBD1; j_call: TRBJ2-7; v_call: TRBV5-1; cdr3_aa: CASSPGTGAYEQYF; cdr3_nt: TGCGCCAGCAGCCCCGGGACAGGGGCCTACGAGCAGTACTTC
clone_size: -; d_call: -; j_call: TRBJ1-5; v_call: TRBV5-4; cdr3_aa: CASSLGHGDSDQPQHF; cdr3_nt: TGTGCCAGCAGCTTAGGGCACGGTGACAGCGATCAGCCCCAGCATTTT
clone_size: -; d_call: -; j_call: TRBJ2-6; v_call: TRBV5-6; cdr3_aa: CASSLGGQVRGTGANVLTF; cdr3_nt: TGTGCCAGCAGCTTGGGAGGTCAGGTTAGGGGGACTGGGGCCAACGTCCTGACTTTC
clone_size: -; d_call: TRBD1; j_call: TRBJ1-2; v_call: TRBV28; cdr3_aa: CASSKDRHLVLSNYGYTF; cdr3_nt: TGTGCCAGCAGTAAGGACAGGCACTTGGTCCTTTCTAACTATGGCTACACCTTC
clone_size: -; d_call: -; j_call: TRBJ1-4; v_call: TRBV27; cdr3_aa: CASSAGDATNEKLFF; cdr3_nt: TGTGCCAGCAGTGCCGGGGATGCAACTAATGAAAAACTGTTTTTT
clone_size: -; d_call: TRBD1; j_call: TRBJ2-2; v_call: TRBV11-3; cdr3_aa: CASSLGGQGTSNTGELFF; cdr3_nt: TGTGCCAGCAGCTTAGGGGGACAGGGGACATCGAACACCGGGGAGCTGTTTTTT
clone_size: -; d_call: -; j_call: TRBJ1-2; v_call: TRBV28; cdr3_aa: CASSSAGRRGYTF; cdr3_nt: TGTGCCAGCAGTTCTGCGGGGCGCAGGGGCTACACCTTC
clone_size: -; d_call: -; j_call: TRBJ2-3; v_call: TRBV11-2; cdr3_aa: CASSYPPGGNSTDTQYF; cdr3_nt: TGTGCCAGCAGCTACCCCCCCGGGGGTAACAGCACAGATACGCAGTATTTT
clone_size: -; d_call: TRBD1; j_call: TRBJ1-2; v_call: TRBV7-9; cdr3_aa: CASSHDRVGYTF; cdr3_nt: TGTGCCAGCAGCCACGACAGGGTTGGCTACACCTTC
clone_size: -; d_call: -; j_call: TRBJ1-6; v_call: TRBV7-6; cdr3_aa: CASSPTTGLSRSSYNSPLHF; cdr3_nt: TGTGCCAGCAGCCCGACGACAGGTTTATCCAGAAGCTCCTATAATTCCCCCCTCCACTTT
clone_size: -; d_call: -; j_call: TRBJ1-1; v_call: TRBV9; cdr3_aa: CASSVGGLGGPNTEAFF; cdr3_nt: TGTGCCAGCAGCGTAGGGGGCCTCGGGGGGCCGAACACTGAAGCTTTCTTT
clone_size: -; d_call: -; j_call: TRBJ1-2; v_call: TRBV27; cdr3_aa: CASSSHLYVDGYTF; cdr3_nt: TGTGCCAGCAGTTCCCACTTATACGTAGATGGCTACACCTTC
clone_size: few; d_call: -; j_call: TRBJ1-6; v_call: TRBV7-9; cdr3_aa: CASSHHTTRKTDSPLHF; cdr3_nt: TGTGCCAGCAGCCACCACACGACAAGGAAAACGGATTCACCCCTCCACTTT
clone_size: -; d_call: -; j_call: TRBJ2-7; v_call: TRBV5-1; cdr3_aa: CASSPGVVPGWEQYF; cdr3_nt: TGCGCCAGCAGCCCCGGGGTAGTCCCCGGTTGGGAGCAGTACTTC
clone_size: -; d_call: TRBD1; j_call: TRBJ2-7; v_call: TRBV29-1; cdr3_aa: CSVKGQGTNEQYF; cdr3_nt: TGCAGCGTTAAAGGACAGGGCACCAACGAGCAGTACTTC
clone_size: -; d_call: -; j_call: TRBJ1-5; v_call: TRBV4-1; cdr3_aa: CASSQGQNQPQHF; cdr3_nt: TGCGCCAGCAGCCAGGGGCAAAATCAGCCCCAGCATTTT
clone_size: -; d_call: -; j_call: TRBJ2-3; v_call: TRBV28; cdr3_aa: CASSCGGGPLSASTDTQYF; cdr3_nt: TGTGCCAGCAGTTGCGGCGGGGGCCCTCTTAGTGCTAGCACAGATACGCAGTATTTT
clone_size: -; d_call: -; j_call: TRBJ2-3; v_call: TRBV7-9; cdr3_aa: CASSSTSFPSDTQYF; cdr3_nt: TGTGCCAGCAGCTCGACTAGTTTTCCTTCAGATACGCAGTATTTT
clone_size: -; d_call: -; j_call: TRBJ1-2; v_call: TRBV19; cdr3_aa: CATQRESRRGYTF; cdr3_nt: TGTGCCACCCAACGGGAATCGAGGCGGGGCTACACCTTC
clone_size: few; d_call: TRBD1; j_call: TRBJ2-1; v_call: TRBV7-9; cdr3_aa: CASSGDRGTETYNEQFF; cdr3_nt: TGTGCCAGCAGCGGAGACAGGGGAACGGAGACCTACAATGAGCAGTTCTTC
clone_size: -; d_call: -; j_call: TRBJ2-1; v_call: TRBV30; cdr3_aa: CAWSVVLYTEFFYNEQFF; cdr3_nt: TGTGCCTGGAGTGTTGTTTTATATACAGAATTTTTTTACAATGAGCAGTTCTTC
clone_size: -; d_call: TRBD2; j_call: TRBJ2-7; v_call: TRBV13; cdr3_aa: CASSFLAGGRDEQYF; cdr3_nt: TGTGCCAGCAGCTTCCTCGCGGGGGGGCGGGACGAGCAGTACTTC